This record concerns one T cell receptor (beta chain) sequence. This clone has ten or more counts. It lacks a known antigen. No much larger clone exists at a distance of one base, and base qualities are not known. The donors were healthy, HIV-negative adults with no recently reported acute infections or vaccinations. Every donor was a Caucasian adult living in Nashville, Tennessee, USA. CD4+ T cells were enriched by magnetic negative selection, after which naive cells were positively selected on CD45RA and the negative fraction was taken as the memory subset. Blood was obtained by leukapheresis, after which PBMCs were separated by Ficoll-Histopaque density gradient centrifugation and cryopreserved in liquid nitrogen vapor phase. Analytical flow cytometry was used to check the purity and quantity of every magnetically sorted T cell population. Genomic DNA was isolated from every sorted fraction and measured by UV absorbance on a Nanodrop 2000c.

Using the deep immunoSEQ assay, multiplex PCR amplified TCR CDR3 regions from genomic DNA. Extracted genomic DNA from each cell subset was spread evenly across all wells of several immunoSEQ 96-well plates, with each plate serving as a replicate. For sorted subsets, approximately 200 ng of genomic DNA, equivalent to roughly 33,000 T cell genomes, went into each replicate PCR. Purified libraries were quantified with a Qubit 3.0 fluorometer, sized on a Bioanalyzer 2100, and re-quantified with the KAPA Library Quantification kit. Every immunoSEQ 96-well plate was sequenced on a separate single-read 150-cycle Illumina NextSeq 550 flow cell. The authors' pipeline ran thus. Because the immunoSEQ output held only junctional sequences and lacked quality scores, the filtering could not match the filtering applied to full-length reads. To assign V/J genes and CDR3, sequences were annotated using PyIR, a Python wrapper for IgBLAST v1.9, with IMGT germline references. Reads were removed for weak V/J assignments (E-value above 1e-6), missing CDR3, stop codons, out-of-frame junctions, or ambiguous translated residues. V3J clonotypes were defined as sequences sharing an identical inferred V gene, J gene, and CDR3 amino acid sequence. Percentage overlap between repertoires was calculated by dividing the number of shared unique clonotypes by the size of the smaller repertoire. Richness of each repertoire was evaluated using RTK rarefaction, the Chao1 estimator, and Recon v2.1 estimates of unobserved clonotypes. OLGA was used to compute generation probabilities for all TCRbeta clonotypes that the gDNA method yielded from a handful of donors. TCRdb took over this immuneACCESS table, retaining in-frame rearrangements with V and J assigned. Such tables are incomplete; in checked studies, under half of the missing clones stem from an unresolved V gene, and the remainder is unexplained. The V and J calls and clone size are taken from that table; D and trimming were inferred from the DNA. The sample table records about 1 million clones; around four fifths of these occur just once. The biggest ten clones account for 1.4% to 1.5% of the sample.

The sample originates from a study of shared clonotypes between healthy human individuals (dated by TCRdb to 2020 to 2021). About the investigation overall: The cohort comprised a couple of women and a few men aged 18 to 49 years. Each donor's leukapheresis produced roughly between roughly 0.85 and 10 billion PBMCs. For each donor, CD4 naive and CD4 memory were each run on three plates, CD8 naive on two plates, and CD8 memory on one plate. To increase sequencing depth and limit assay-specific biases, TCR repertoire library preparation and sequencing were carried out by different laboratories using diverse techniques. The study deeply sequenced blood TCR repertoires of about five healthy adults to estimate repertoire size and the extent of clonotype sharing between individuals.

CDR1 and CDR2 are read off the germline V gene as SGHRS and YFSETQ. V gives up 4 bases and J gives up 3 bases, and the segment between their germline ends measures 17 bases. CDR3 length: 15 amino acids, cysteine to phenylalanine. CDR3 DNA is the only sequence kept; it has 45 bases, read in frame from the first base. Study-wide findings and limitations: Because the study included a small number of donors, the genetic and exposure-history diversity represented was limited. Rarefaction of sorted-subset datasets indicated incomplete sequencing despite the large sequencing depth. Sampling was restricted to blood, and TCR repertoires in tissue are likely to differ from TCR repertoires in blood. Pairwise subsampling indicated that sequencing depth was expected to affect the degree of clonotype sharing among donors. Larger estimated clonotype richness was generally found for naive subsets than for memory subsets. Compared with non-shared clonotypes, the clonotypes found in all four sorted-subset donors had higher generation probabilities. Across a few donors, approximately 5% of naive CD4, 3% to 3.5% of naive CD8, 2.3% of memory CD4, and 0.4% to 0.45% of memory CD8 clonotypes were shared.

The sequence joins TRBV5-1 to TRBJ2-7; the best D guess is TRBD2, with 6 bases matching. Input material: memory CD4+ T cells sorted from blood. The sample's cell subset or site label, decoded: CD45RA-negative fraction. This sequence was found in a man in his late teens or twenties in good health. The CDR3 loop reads CASSPGDFLGYEQYF. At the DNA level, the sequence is TGCGCCAGCAGCCCCGGGGACTTCCTAGGCTACGAGCAGTACTTC.